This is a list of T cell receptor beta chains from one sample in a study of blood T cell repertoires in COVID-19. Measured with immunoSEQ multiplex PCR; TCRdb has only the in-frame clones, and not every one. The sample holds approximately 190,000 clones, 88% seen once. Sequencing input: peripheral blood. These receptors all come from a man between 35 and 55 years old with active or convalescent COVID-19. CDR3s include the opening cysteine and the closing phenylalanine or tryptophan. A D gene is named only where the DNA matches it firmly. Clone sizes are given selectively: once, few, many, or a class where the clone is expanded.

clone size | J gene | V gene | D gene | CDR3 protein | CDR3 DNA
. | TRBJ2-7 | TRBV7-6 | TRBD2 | CASSSQLDVLGGRSYEQYF | TGTGCCAGCAGCTCCCAGTTGGATGTTTTGGGCGGGAGATCCTACGAGCAGTACTTC
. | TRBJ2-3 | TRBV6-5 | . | CASSQFGGSRDTQYF | TGTGCCAGCAGCCAGTTCGGAGGCTCAAGAGATACGCAGTATTTT
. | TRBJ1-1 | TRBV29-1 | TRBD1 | CSVSPQGVLTEAFF | TGCAGCGTTTCCCCACAGGGGGTCCTCACTGAAGCTTTCTTT
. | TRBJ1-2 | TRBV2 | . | CASSEALQGYGYTF | TGTGCCAGCAGTGAAGCGCTACAGGGCTATGGCTACACCTTC
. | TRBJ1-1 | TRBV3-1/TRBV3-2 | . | CASSQDRAGTEAFF | TGTGCCAGCAGCCAAGACAGGGCAGGGACTGAAGCTTTCTTT
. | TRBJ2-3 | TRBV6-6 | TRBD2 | CASSQPGLGTDTQYF | TGTGCCAGCAGTCAGCCGGGACTAGGCACAGATACGCAGTATTTT
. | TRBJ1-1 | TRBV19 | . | CASSIQTQSNTEAFF | TGTGCCAGTAGTATTCAGACACAATCGAACACTGAAGCTTTCTTT
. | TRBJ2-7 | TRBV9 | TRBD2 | CASSGGLAGGSYEQYF | TGTGCCAGCAGCGGGGGACTAGCGGGAGGGTCCTACGAGCAGTACTTC
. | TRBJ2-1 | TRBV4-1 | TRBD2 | CASSPPGPSGIYEQFF | TGCGCCAGCAGCCCACCTGGTCCTAGCGGGATATATGAGCAGTTCTTC
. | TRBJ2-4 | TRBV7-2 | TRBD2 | CASSLEVGLAGTIQYF | TGTGCCAGCAGCTTAGAGGTCGGACTAGCGGGCACCATTCAGTACTTC
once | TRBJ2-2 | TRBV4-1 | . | CASSPGDRSTGELFF | TGCGCCAGCAGCCCCGGAGACAGGAGCACCGGGGAGCTGTTTTTT
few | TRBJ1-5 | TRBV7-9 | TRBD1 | CASSRKDRDQPQHF | TGTGCCAGCAGCCGAAAGGACAGGGATCAGCCCCAGCATTTT
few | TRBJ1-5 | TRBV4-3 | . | CASSQDFGQPQHF | TGCGCCAGCAGCCAAGATTTCGGGCAGCCCCAGCATTTT
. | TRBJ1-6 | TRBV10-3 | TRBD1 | CAIHGTGGPSYNSPLHF | TGTGCCATCCACGGGACAGGGGGCCCCTCCTATAATTCACCCCTCCACTTT
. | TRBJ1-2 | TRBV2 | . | CASSDRYGYTF | TGTGCCAGCAGTGATCGCTATGGCTACACCTTC
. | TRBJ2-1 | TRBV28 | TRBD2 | CASSKSGSGAYNEQFF | TGTGCCAGCAGTAAGAGCGGGAGTGGGGCTTACAATGAGCAGTTCTTC
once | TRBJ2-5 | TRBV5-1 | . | CASSLGYAGETQYF | TGCGCCAGCAGCTTGGGATACGCGGGAGAGACCCAGTACTTC
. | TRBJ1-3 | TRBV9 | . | CASSVAPVGGSGNTIYF | TGTGCCAGCAGCGTAGCTCCCGTGGGGGGCTCTGGAAACACCATATATTTT
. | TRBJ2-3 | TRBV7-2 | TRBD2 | CASRPSGSSTDTQYF | TGTGCCAGCAGACCTAGCGGGTCAAGCACAGATACGCAGTATTTT
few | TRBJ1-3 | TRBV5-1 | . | CASRGGGNTIYF | TGCGCCAGCAGAGGGGGTGGAAACACCATATATTTT
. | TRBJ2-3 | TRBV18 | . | CASSHGSREDTQYF | TGTGCCAGCTCACATGGAAGTCGGGAAGATACGCAGTATTTT
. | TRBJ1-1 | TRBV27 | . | CASSLIRIGDTEAFF | TGTGCCAGCAGTTTAATTCGTATCGGGGACACTGAAGCTTTCTTT
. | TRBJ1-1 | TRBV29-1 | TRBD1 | CSAQGERKNTEAFF | TGCAGCGCGCAGGGGGAACGGAAGAATACTGAAGCTTTCTTT
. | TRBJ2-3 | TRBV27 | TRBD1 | CASSLLGDRVPDTQYF | TGTGCCAGCAGTTTACTTGGGGACAGGGTCCCAGATACGCAGTATTTT